This T cell receptor beta chain was sequenced in a study of cytomegalovirus exposure and HLA in healthy donors. Overall study results and limits: Sequencing likely produced, as an artifact, a cluster of highly shared sequence variants.

Healthy bone marrow donors made up the donor group. A note on this clone: Its specificity is unknown.

The V end was cut by 5 bases, the J end by 5 bases, with 12 bases between. Germline V CDR1 and CDR2: SGHAT, FQNNGV. The CDR3 sequence is 14 residues long. The PCR employed 60 Vbeta primers together with 13 Jbeta primers. Produced via immunoSEQ multiplex PCR; TCRdb's table is partial and in-frame only. Found here are about 230,000 clones, over 65% of them singletons; the top ten hold 1% to 1.5%. Specimen: PBMCs. J is TRBJ1-4 and V is TRBV11-2; D gene unclear. This receptor was taken from a human donor in good health. The CDR3 sequence is CASSRTGRNEKLFF. DNA of the CDR3: TGTGCCAGCAGCCGCACGGGGAGGAATGAAAAACTGTTTTTT.